What follows is one TCR beta chain and its context. Its antigen is undetermined. The data are from a study of T cell responses to AZD1222 COVID-19 vaccine. Profiling relied on immunoSEQ multiplex PCR, and the TCRdb table lists in-frame clones only, not all of them. Of around 100,000 clones in the sample, around 87% were seen once. The V gene's germline CDR1 is SGHRS and CDR2 YFSETQ. There are 16 residues in the CDR3. The V end lost 0 bases, the J end lost 0 bases, and 10 bases lay between the germline ends. General observations from the study: Clonal diversity may have been underestimated in mostly white British donors. Reportedly, nearly half the spike-specific TCRs target unmutated variant regions.

Sequences were derived from peripheral blood, sampled on day 0 of MenACWY control vaccination. This sequence was found in an adult in good health. The V gene is TRBV5-1, the J gene TRBJ2-1; D may be TRBD2 (6 bases). The CDR3 DNA reads TGCGCCAGCAGCTTGGGCGGGGCCCGCTCCTACAATGAGCAGTTCTTC. This sequence encodes CASSLGGARSYNEQFF.